This paragraph reports one T cell receptor beta chain. It was CD45RO-negative cells, positively selected for CCR7, that made up naive CD8 cells, with terminally differentiated effector memory CD45RA+ cells excluded. These data come from a study of shared clonotypes between healthy human individuals. Between the trimmed V and J ends, which lost 0 bases and 9 bases, there was a span of 9 bases. The CDR3 is 13 residues long. Germline V gives CDR1 MRHNA, CDR2 SNTAGT. DNA at around 190 ng, 30,000 or so T cell genomes, went into sorted-subset replicate PCRs. The assay was immunoSEQ multiplex PCR, and TCRdb's table has in-frame clones only and misses some. The sample has almost 700,000 clones; about 91% are singletons.

This chain links TRBV6-4 with TRBJ2-1; D is unclear. Sequencing was carried out using naive CD8+ T cells sorted from blood. The source is a man in his thirties or forties in good health. Here the CDR3 reads CASSDSNTVEQFF. The CDR3 DNA is TGTGCCAGCAGTGACTCGAATACAGTTGAGCAGTTCTTC.